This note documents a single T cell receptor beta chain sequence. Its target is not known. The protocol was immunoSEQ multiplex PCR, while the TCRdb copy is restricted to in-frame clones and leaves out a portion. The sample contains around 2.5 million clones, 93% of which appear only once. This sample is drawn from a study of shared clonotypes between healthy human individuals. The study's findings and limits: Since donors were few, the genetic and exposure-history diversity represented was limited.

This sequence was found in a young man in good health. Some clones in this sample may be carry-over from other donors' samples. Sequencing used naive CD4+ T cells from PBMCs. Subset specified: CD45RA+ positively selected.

The DNA of the CDR3 is TGTGCCAGCAGCCGCGGGGTAGCGGGAGGGCCCTACGAGCAGTACTTC. This codes for CASSRGVAGGPYEQYF. The genes are TRBV9 and TRBJ2-7, with 11 bases aligning to TRBD2. Germline lookup yields CDR1 SGDLS and CDR2 YYNGEE. This CDR3 region has 16 residues. V lost 4 bases, J lost 2 bases, and 8 bases stayed unmatched.